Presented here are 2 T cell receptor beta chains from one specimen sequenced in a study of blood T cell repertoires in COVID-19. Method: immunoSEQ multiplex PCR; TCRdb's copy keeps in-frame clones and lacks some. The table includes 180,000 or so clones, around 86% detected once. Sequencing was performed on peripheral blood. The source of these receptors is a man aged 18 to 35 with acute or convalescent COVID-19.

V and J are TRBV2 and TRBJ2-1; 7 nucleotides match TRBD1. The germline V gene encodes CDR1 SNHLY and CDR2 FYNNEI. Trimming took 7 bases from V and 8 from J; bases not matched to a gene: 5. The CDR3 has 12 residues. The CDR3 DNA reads TGTGCCAGCAACAGGGGTGGGGATGAGCAGTTCTTC. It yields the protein CASNRGGDEQFF.

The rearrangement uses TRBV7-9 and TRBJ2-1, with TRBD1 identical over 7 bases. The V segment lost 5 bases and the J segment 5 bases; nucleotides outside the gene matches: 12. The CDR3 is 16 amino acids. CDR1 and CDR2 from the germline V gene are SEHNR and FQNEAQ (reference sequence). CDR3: CASSRWATGANNEQFF. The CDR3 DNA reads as TGTGCCAGCAGCCGATGGGCCACAGGGGCGAACAATGAGCAGTTCTTC.